Listed below are T cell receptor beta chains from one sample, sequenced in a study of blood T cell repertoires in COVID-19. This table comes from immunoSEQ multiplex PCR, and its TCRdb copy is limited to in-frame clones, with some not included. In the table there are 65,000 to 75,000 clones, around 80% of which are singletons. Input material: peripheral blood. Source of these receptors: a human donor in a cohort sampled during active COVID-19. The CDR3 runs from the conserved cysteine through the conserved F or W. Fields, in order: J gene, V gene, CDR3 length, clone size, D gene, CDR3 DNA, CDR3 protein. D genes are given only for firm matches. The size entry is marked missing in some rows and otherwise reads once, few, many or a size class.

J: TRBJ2-3
V: TRBV21-1
length: 16
size: NA
D: NA
DNA: TGTGCCAGCACCCCACTGCTAGGCGGAGACACAGATACGCAGTATTTT
CDR3: CASTPLLGGDTDTQYF

J: TRBJ1-5
V: TRBV28
length: 15
size: NA
D: NA
DNA: TGTGCCAGCAGCCATACAGGGAGAGGCGATCAGCCCCAGCATTTT
CDR3: CASSHTGRGDQPQHF

J: TRBJ1-2
V: TRBV9
length: 13
size: once
D: NA
DNA: TGTGCCAGCAGCCCCGACAGCCACTATGGCTACACCTTC
CDR3: CASSPDSHYGYTF

J: TRBJ2-3
V: TRBV7-2
length: 12
size: NA
D: NA
DNA: TGTGCCAGCAGCTTTTATTCGGATACGCAGTATTTT
CDR3: CASSFYSDTQYF

J: TRBJ2-1
V: TRBV7-2
length: 14
size: once
D: TRBD2
DNA: TGTGCCAGCACCCGGGGGGGCTCCTACAATGAGCAGTTCTTC
CDR3: CASTRGGSYNEQFF

J: TRBJ1-2
V: TRBV9
length: 15
size: NA
D: TRBD1
DNA: TGTGCCAGCAGCGTCCGGGACAGGAGGAACTATGGCTACACCTTC
CDR3: CASSVRDRRNYGYTF

J: TRBJ1-5
V: TRBV7-2
length: 15
size: NA
D: NA
DNA: TGTGCCAGCAGCTCCCAATGGGCTGTCGGTCAGCCCCAGCATTTT
CDR3: CASSSQWAVGQPQHF

J: TRBJ1-2
V: TRBV6-1
length: 14
size: NA
D: NA
DNA: TGTGCCAGCAGTGAAAACAGAAATGGCTATGGCTACACCTTC
CDR3: CASSENRNGYGYTF

J: TRBJ1-4
V: TRBV6-6
length: 14
size: NA
D: NA
DNA: TGTGCCAGCAGCGATAGGGGGTTAAACGAAAAACTGTTTTTT
CDR3: CASSDRGLNEKLFF

J: TRBJ2-3
V: TRBV7-2
length: 12
size: NA
D: NA
DNA: TGTGCCAGCAGCCCGTTCGGAGATACGCAGTATTTT
CDR3: CASSPFGDTQYF

J: TRBJ1-4
V: TRBV25-1
length: 15
size: NA
D: NA
DNA: TGTGCCAGCAGTGAATCGGGGGTTTCGAATGAAAAACTGTTTTTT
CDR3: CASSESGVSNEKLFF

J: TRBJ2-7
V: TRBV18
length: 13
size: NA
D: TRBD2
DNA: TGTGCCAGCTCACCCCGGGGGGACTACGAGCAGTACTTC
CDR3: CASSPRGDYEQYF

J: TRBJ2-1
V: TRBV19
length: 15
size: NA
D: NA
DNA: TGTGCCAGCCGAGGCGGGCTAGCCTCCTACAATGAGCAGTTCTTC
CDR3: CASRGGLASYNEQFF

J: TRBJ2-7
V: TRBV5-1
length: 17
size: NA
D: TRBD1
DNA: TGCGCCAGCAGCTTGGGTCGGACAGGGCAAAGCTCCTACGAGCAGTACTTC
CDR3: CASSLGRTGQSSYEQYF

J: TRBJ2-5
V: TRBV10-3
length: 13
size: NA
D: NA
DNA: TGTGCCATCAGTCAGTTGCCAGAAGAGACCCAGTACTTC
CDR3: CAISQLPEETQYF

J: TRBJ2-3
V: TRBV11-3
length: 15
size: NA
D: TRBD2
DNA: TGTGCCAGCAGCTTAGAAGGCGGGAGCGCCCATACGCAGTATTTT
CDR3: CASSLEGGSAHTQYF

J: TRBJ2-3
V: TRBV7-2
length: 11
size: NA
D: NA
DNA: TGTGCCAGCAGCTTATCGGATACGCAGTATTTT
CDR3: CASSLSDTQYF

J: TRBJ1-5
V: TRBV19
length: 14
size: NA
D: TRBD1
DNA: TGTGCCAGTACAGACCGGGACAGGAATCAGCCCCAGCATTTT
CDR3: CASTDRDRNQPQHF

J: TRBJ2-1
V: TRBV6-1
length: 13
size: NA
D: TRBD2
DNA: TGTGCCAGCAGTGAAGCCATTAGCGGGGAGCAGTTCTTC
CDR3: CASSEAISGEQFF

J: TRBJ2-3
V: TRBV5-4
length: 17
size: NA
D: TRBD2
DNA: TGTGCCAGCAGTCCGGGGGGGAGCGGATCCAACACAGATACGCAGTATTTT
CDR3: CASSPGGSGSNTDTQYF

J: TRBJ1-2
V: TRBV4-3
length: 16
size: NA
D: TRBD1
DNA: TGCGCCAGCAGCCAGGACAGGGGGAAAGCTAACTATGGCTACACCTTC
CDR3: CASSQDRGKANYGYTF

J: TRBJ2-5
V: TRBV7-9
length: 14
size: few
D: NA
DNA: TGTGCCAGCAGTCGAGGGGGAGGGGGAGAGACCCAGTACTTC
CDR3: CASSRGGGGETQYF

J: TRBJ2-1
V: TRBV6-4
length: 14
size: few
D: TRBD1
DNA: TGTGCCAGCGTAAGGGACAGGGGTCTCAATGAGCAGTTCTTC
CDR3: CASVRDRGLNEQFF

J: TRBJ2-3
V: TRBV3-1/TRBV3-2
length: 11
size: NA
D: NA
DNA: TGTGCCAGCAGCCCCGGAGATACGCAGTATTTT
CDR3: CASSPGDTQYF

J: TRBJ1-1
V: TRBV6-2/TRBV6-3
length: 14
size: NA
D: NA
DNA: TGTGCCAGCACCCCCCCGAGGCTGGTAGCTGAAGCTTTCTTT
CDR3: CASTPPRLVAEAFF

J: TRBJ1-3
V: TRBV5-1
length: 15
size: NA
D: NA
DNA: TGCGCCAGCAGCTTGTCCTGGGGGCAAGGAAACACCATATATTTT
CDR3: CASSLSWGQGNTIYF

J: TRBJ2-3
V: TRBV27
length: 14
size: NA
D: NA
DNA: TGTGCCAGCAGTTCAGGGGCCCGGCCAGATACGCAGTATTTT
CDR3: CASSSGARPDTQYF

J: TRBJ1-2
V: TRBV19
length: 15
size: NA
D: TRBD1
DNA: TGTGCCAGTAGTATATCCGGGACAGGGGGCTATGGCTACACCTTC
CDR3: CASSISGTGGYGYTF

J: TRBJ1-5
V: TRBV3-1/TRBV3-2
length: 15
size: few
D: TRBD1
DNA: TGTGCCAGCAGCCTCCGTACAGGGGTCAATCAGCCCCAGCATTTT
CDR3: CASSLRTGVNQPQHF

J: TRBJ2-1
V: TRBV5-1
length: 17
size: NA
D: TRBD2
DNA: TGCGCCAGCAGCTTGGGTTGGACTAGCGGGGGGAGCAATGAGCAGTTCTTC
CDR3: CASSLGWTSGGSNEQFF

J: TRBJ2-1
V: TRBV11-3
length: 17
size: NA
D: TRBD2
DNA: TGTGCCAGCAGCCTAGGACTAGCGGGAGGGCCGGGCGGTGAGCAGTTCTTC
CDR3: CASSLGLAGGPGGEQFF

J: TRBJ1-2
V: TRBV2
length: 14
size: NA
D: NA
DNA: TGTGCCAGCAGTCAACTTACAGGGCTCTATGGCTACACCTTC
CDR3: CASSQLTGLYGYTF

J: TRBJ2-3
V: TRBV5-1
length: 15
size: NA
D: NA
DNA: TGCGCCAGCAGCTTGGCCGCGATAGCGACAGATACGCAGTATTTT
CDR3: CASSLAAIATDTQYF

J: TRBJ1-1
V: TRBV5-4
length: 18
size: NA
D: NA
DNA: TGTGCCAGCAGCTCGCCCCGAGGGTGGGAGGATAGAGACACTGAAGCTTTCTTT
CDR3: CASSSPRGWEDRDTEAFF

J: TRBJ1-1
V: TRBV18
length: 14
size: few
D: NA
DNA: TGTGCCAGCTCACCACCCAGGGGGAACACTGAAGCTTTCTTT
CDR3: CASSPPRGNTEAFF

J: TRBJ2-1
V: TRBV20-1
length: 11
size: NA
D: NA
DNA: TGCAGTGATGAACTCCACAATGAGCAGTTCTTC
CDR3: CSDELHNEQFF

J: TRBJ1-1
V: TRBV19
length: 13
size: NA
D: TRBD1
DNA: TGTGCCAGTAGTATACAGGGGGCCACTGAAGCTTTCTTT
CDR3: CASSIQGATEAFF

J: TRBJ1-1
V: TRBV19
length: 13
size: NA
D: NA
DNA: TGTGCCAGTAGGGGACTAGGGCGTATTGAAGCTTTCTTT
CDR3: CASRGLGRIEAFF

J: TRBJ1-1
V: TRBV6-5
length: 14
size: NA
D: NA
DNA: TGTGCCAGCACCAGACTCTGGGGCGACACTGAAGCTTTCTTT
CDR3: CASTRLWGDTEAFF

J: TRBJ2-6
V: TRBV15
length: 14
size: NA
D: NA
DNA: TGTGCCACCAGCAGTTACACTGGGGCCAACGTCCTGACTTTC
CDR3: CATSSYTGANVLTF

J: TRBJ2-3
V: TRBV6-2/TRBV6-3
length: 13
size: NA
D: NA
DNA: TGTGCCAGCAGTCCCAACACGTGGGATACGCAGTATTTT
CDR3: CASSPNTWDTQYF

J: TRBJ1-2
V: TRBV4-3
length: 17
size: once
D: TRBD1
DNA: TGCGCCAGCAGCCAAACCGGGACAGGGTCAGGATTGGGCGGCTACACCTTC
CDR3: CASSQTGTGSGLGGYTF

J: TRBJ1-2
V: TRBV7-3
length: 16
size: NA
D: TRBD1
DNA: TGTGCCAGCAGCCCCTCCGGGGACAGGGCTAACTATGGCTACACCTTC
CDR3: CASSPSGDRANYGYTF

J: TRBJ1-4
V: TRBV6-6
length: 13
size: NA
D: NA
DNA: TGTGCCAGCAGTTACGAGGGATATGAAAAACTGTTTTTT
CDR3: CASSYEGYEKLFF

J: TRBJ2-1
V: TRBV11-3
length: 17
size: NA
D: TRBD2
DNA: TGTGCCAGCAGCTTCTCCGCATCCTTAGCGGGAGACGATGAGCAGTTCTTC
CDR3: CASSFSASLAGDDEQFF

J: TRBJ1-1
V: TRBV18
length: 14
size: few
D: NA
DNA: TGTGCCAGCTCACCAATGGCAGAGAACACTGAAGCTTTCTTT
CDR3: CASSPMAENTEAFF

J: TRBJ1-1
V: TRBV5-4
length: 14
size: once
D: TRBD1
DNA: TGTGCCAGCACACTAGACAGGGGAGGGACTGAAGCTTTCTTT
CDR3: CASTLDRGGTEAFF

J: TRBJ2-7
V: TRBV6-4
length: 16
size: NA
D: TRBD2
DNA: TGTGCCAGCAGTGTCCGGCCTAGCGGGGCCAACTACGAGCAGTACTTC
CDR3: CASSVRPSGANYEQYF

J: TRBJ2-1
V: TRBV7-3
length: 15
size: NA
D: TRBD1
DNA: TGTGCCAGCAGCTCACCGGGACAGGGGCGCAATGAGCAGTTCTTC
CDR3: CASSSPGQGRNEQFF

J: TRBJ2-1
V: TRBV24-1
length: 15
size: NA
D: NA
DNA: TGTGCCACCAGTGATCCTGGACACCCCTGGCATGAGCAGTTCTTC
CDR3: CATSDPGHPWHEQFF

J: TRBJ2-1
V: TRBV18
length: 15
size: NA
D: NA
DNA: TGTGCCAGCTCTCCCCAGCGGAGCTCCTACAATGAGCAGTTCTTC
CDR3: CASSPQRSSYNEQFF

J: TRBJ1-2
V: TRBV27
length: 14
size: NA
D: NA
DNA: TGTGCCAGCAGTCCCGGGATCGGGCGAGATGGCTACACCTTC
CDR3: CASSPGIGRDGYTF

J: TRBJ2-5
V: TRBV7-3
length: 20
size: few
D: TRBD1
DNA: TGTGCCAGCAGTTACGGACAGGGGGCAATTGGCTCCGAACGCAAAGAGACCCAGTACTTC
CDR3: CASSYGQGAIGSERKETQYF

J: TRBJ2-3
V: TRBV18
length: 14
size: NA
D: TRBD2
DNA: TGTGCCAGTTCGAGCGGGGGGTCCACAGATACGCAGTATTTT
CDR3: CASSSGGSTDTQYF

J: TRBJ1-1
V: TRBV5-6
length: 15
size: NA
D: NA
DNA: TGTGCCAGCAGCGCCACCGGGACACCGAACACTGAAGCTTTCTTT
CDR3: CASSATGTPNTEAFF

J: TRBJ1-5
V: TRBV13
length: 16
size: NA
D: NA
DNA: TGTGCCAGCAGCTTATATTCCAGGGTTAGCAATCAGCCCCAGCATTTT
CDR3: CASSLYSRVSNQPQHF

J: TRBJ2-3
V: TRBV10-3
length: 14
size: NA
D: TRBD1
DNA: TGTGCCATCAGATGGGACAGGGGAGGGGATACGCAGTATTTT
CDR3: CAIRWDRGGDTQYF

J: TRBJ1-4
V: TRBV28
length: 16
size: NA
D: TRBD1
DNA: TGTGCCAGCAGAACTCAGGGCGGGACAGGGTTTGAAAAACTGTTTTTT
CDR3: CASRTQGGTGFEKLFF

J: TRBJ2-3
V: TRBV7-2
length: 16
size: NA
D: TRBD1
DNA: TGTGCCAGCAGCTTAGGACGAGGGGGCGGCACAGATACGCAGTATTTT
CDR3: CASSLGRGGGTDTQYF